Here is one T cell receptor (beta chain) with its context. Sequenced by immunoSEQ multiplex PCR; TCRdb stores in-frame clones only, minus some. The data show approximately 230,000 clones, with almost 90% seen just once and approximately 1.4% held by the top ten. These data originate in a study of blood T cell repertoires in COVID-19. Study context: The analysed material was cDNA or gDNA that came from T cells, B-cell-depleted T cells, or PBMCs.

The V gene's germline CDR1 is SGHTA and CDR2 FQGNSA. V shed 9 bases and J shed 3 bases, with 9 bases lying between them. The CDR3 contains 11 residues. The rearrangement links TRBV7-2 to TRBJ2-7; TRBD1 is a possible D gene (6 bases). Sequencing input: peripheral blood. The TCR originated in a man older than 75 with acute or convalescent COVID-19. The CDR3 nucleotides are TGTGCCAGTGGACAGAACTACGAGCAGTACTTC. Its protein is CASGQNYEQYF.